These 27 T cell receptor beta chains were sequenced from one sample in a study of CD8 T cells in Susac syndrome. The RNA input was roughly 0.45 to 1 ug, and it was reverse transcribed with random hexamers. TCRdb processed the immunoSEQ multiplex PCR reads anew with MiXCR; each CDR3 protein has one entry. The table lists 150,000 or so distinct CDR3 sequences, approximately 93% of them singletons. What was sequenced was CD4+ T cells from PBMCs. These TCRs come from a human donor with multiple sclerosis.

The chain uses TRBV23-1 and TRBJ2-5; D not resolved. TRBV23-1 counts as an open reading frame of uncertain function. This CDR3 spans 12 amino acids. The V end was cut by 7 bases, the J end by 4 bases, with 10 bases between. CDR3 sequence reads: CASILGPETQYF. CDR3 DNA sequence: TGCGCCAGCATTCTCGGACCAGAGACCCAGTACTTC.

The V call is TRBV29-1, the J call TRBJ2-1, with 9 bases identical to TRBD1. Germline CDR1 SQVTM, CDR2 ANQGSEA. V was clipped by 4 bases and J by 7 bases; unmatched bases: 8. The CDR3 has 14 amino acids. CDR3 loop: CSVGPGTGLNEQFF. CDR3 nucleotide sequence: TGCAGCGTTGGCCCCGGGACAGGGCTTAATGAGCAGTTCTTC.

The chain has TRBV7-9 and TRBJ2-7; D remains ambiguous. V was shortened by 1 base and J by 5 bases, with 12 bases between the two germline ends. Germline loops: CDR1 SEHNR, CDR2 FQNEAQ (reference sequence). This CDR3 has 14 amino acids. The CDR3 nucleotides read TGTGCCAGCAGCTTAGATAGGACCCCGGACGAGCAGTACTTC. It specifies CASSLDRTPDEQYF.

The chain links TRBV30 to TRBJ2-3; the D gene is possibly TRBD1 (5 bases). Germline V gene data show CDR1 as GTSNPN and CDR2 as SVGIG (reference sequence). The CDR3 is 16 residues long. Trimming cost V 4 bases and J 0 bases, with 17 bases left between them. The CDR3 is CAWTQRQPTSTDTQYF. The CDR3 DNA sequence: TGTGCCTGGACCCAACGACAGCCGACTAGCACAGATACGCAGTATTTT.

The V gene is TRBV24-1, the J gene TRBJ2-1; D remains unclear. This CDR3 comprises 14 residues. V was cut by 7 bases and J by 6 bases, with 15 bases left in between. CDR1 is KGHDR and CDR2 is SFDVKD in the germline V gene. CDR3 region: CATSGNLETNEQFF. In nucleotides, the CDR3 is TGTGCCACCAGCGGAAACCTAGAAACCAATGAGCAGTTCTTC.

The rearrangement links TRBV18 to TRBJ1-2; no clear D gene. This CDR3 is built from 14 residues. Trimming removed 0 bases from V and 4 bases from J, with 9 bases in between. Germline CDR1 KGHSH, CDR2 LQKENI. The chain's CDR3 is CASSPPSKVYGYTF. The CDR3 bases are TGTGCCAGCTCACCACCCTCGAAGGTCTATGGCTACACCTTC.

The rearrangement uses TRBV5-4 and TRBJ2-7; TRBD1 agrees at 8 bases. Germline V gene sequence: CDR1 SGHNT, CDR2 YYREEE (reference sequence). The CDR3 runs 13 residues. V shed 3 bases and J 7 bases; nucleotides not matched to a gene: 6. The DNA for the CDR3 is TGTGCCAGCAGCTCCCGGACAGGGAGGGAGCAGTACTTC. This gives the protein CASSSRTGREQYF.

The chain employs TRBV10-3 and TRBJ2-7; D is possibly TRBD1 or TRBD2 (5 bases each). The CDR3 spans 17 residues. Germline CDR1 ENHRY, CDR2 SYGVKD. V was cut by 0 bases and J by 2 bases, with 17 bases left in between. DNA of the CDR3: TGTGCCATCAGTGAGTCGGGTGGGGCGGGCAGAACCTACGAGCAGTACTTC. Amino acid sequence: CAISESGGAGRTYEQYF.

The CDR3 DNA is TGCGCCAGCAGCTTGAGTAGTGGAGCATTAGAGGCTTTCTTT. Its protein is CASSLSSGALEAFF. V is TRBV5-1 and J is TRBJ1-1, with D unresolved. V gave up 1 base and J gave up 11 bases, with 18 bases separating them. This CDR3 region has 14 residues. The germline gives CDR1 SGHRS, CDR2 YFSETQ.

The genes are TRBV19 and TRBJ1-5; D is unclear. Germline-derived CDR1 and CDR2 are LNHDA and SQIVND (reference sequence). Trimming stripped 2 bases from V and 0 bases from J, with 14 bases between. The CDR3 runs 17 residues. The CDR3 DNA sequence: TGTGCCAGTAGTATACAAGGGCTCCTAGATAGCAATCAGCCCCAGCATTTT. It specifies CASSIQGLLDSNQPQHF.

V usage is TRBV20-1 and J usage is TRBJ2-1; D is tentatively TRBD1 or TRBD2 (5 bases each). With 7 bases removed from V and 8 bases from J, the gap between germline ends came to 15 bases. There are 12 residues in the CDR3. The germline V gene encodes CDR1 DFQATT and CDR2 SNEGSKA (reference sequence). The CDR3 nucleotides are TGCAGTGTGCGGAACCGGGGCGATGAGCAGTTCTTC. Amino acids: CSVRNRGDEQFF.

This clonotype was counted once. V is TRBV11-1 and J is TRBJ1-1, with D tentatively TRBD1 (5 bases). V lost 5 bases, J lost 2 bases, and 18 bases lay in between. Germline values: CDR1 SGHAT, CDR2 FQDESV (reference sequence). This CDR3 contains 16 residues. DNA for the CDR3: TGTGCCAGCAGCCTATATGGCGGGGGGACTAACACTGAAGCTTTCTTT. Amino acids: CASSLYGGGTNTEAFF.

J is TRBJ2-3 and V is TRBV6-2 or TRBV6-3; D unresolved. V was trimmed by 7 bases and J by 5 bases, leaving 10 bases between them. The germline V gene encodes CDR1 MNHEY and CDR2 SVGEGT. The CDR3 spans 12 residues. The CDR3 region is CASTRHQDTQYF. In DNA, the CDR3 is TGTGCCAGCACCAGACATCAAGATACGCAGTATTTT.

V is TRBV6-1 and J is TRBJ1-5; a possible D gene is TRBD1 (5 bases). The ends were cut back, 7 bases at V and 6 bases at J, with 19 bases in the middle. The CDR3 has 15 amino acids. The germline V gene encodes CDR1 MNHNS and CDR2 SASEGT. CDR3 residues: CASMKVTRETQPQHF. The CDR3 DNA reads as TGTGCCAGCATGAAGGTGACCAGGGAGACTCAGCCCCAGCATTTT.

The V call is TRBV2, the J call TRBJ2-5; the D gene is possibly TRBD1 (5 bases). The CDR3 runs 14 residues. The germline V and J ends were trimmed by 8 bases and 5 bases, with 18 bases remaining between them. Germline V lookup: CDR1 SNHLY, CDR2 FYNNEI. In nucleotides, the CDR3 is TGTGCCAGCGGCTCTAGGGGTCGGGCCGAGACCCAGTACTTC. It is translated as CASGSRGRAETQYF.

The rearrangement links TRBV15 to TRBJ2-2; TRBD2 agrees at 7 bases. The CDR3 extends over 16 amino acids. The V segment lost 2 bases and the J segment 3 bases; nucleotides outside the gene matches: 6. Germline CDR1 reads LNHNV; CDR2 reads YYDKDF (reference sequence). The CDR3 here is CATSRTTGGDTGELFF. In DNA, the CDR3 is TGTGCCACCAGCAGAACAACGGGAGGTGACACCGGGGAGCTGTTTTTT.

CDR3 DNA sequence: TGCGCCAGCAGCTACCCTGGACAGGGCCCTTGGGGCTACACCTTC. This gives the protein CASSYPGQGPWGYTF. The chain employs TRBV4-1 and TRBJ1-2; 8 bases line up with TRBD1. Per germline, CDR1 MGHRA and CDR2 YSYEKL. The V segment lost 5 bases and the J segment 8 bases; nucleotides outside the gene matches: 13. This CDR3 is built from 15 residues.

The CDR3 here is CSAMDRGRRTEAFF. CDR3 DNA: TGCAGTGCTATGGACAGGGGGCGTCGGACTGAAGCTTTCTTT. The V gene is TRBV20-1, the J gene TRBJ1-1; 11 bases align to TRBD1. CDR1 is DFQATT, CDR2 SNEGSKA, per germline (reference sequence). Trimming at V came to 4 bases and at J to 5 bases, leaving 6 bases not matched to a gene. The CDR3 extends over 14 amino acids.

This chain joins TRBV29-1 and TRBJ2-7; D gene uncertain. This CDR3 has 10 residues. The V gene lost 6 bases and the J gene lost 5 bases, with 8 bases spanning the gap. Germline V gives CDR1 SQVTM, CDR2 ANQGSEA. The CDR3 here is CSVRPDEQYF. The CDR3 DNA reads as TGCAGCGTACGCCCGGACGAGCAGTACTTC.

The rearrangement joins TRBV25-1 to TRBJ2-3; TRBD2 matches at 8 bases. Germline CDR1 is MGHDK and CDR2 is SYGVNS. CDR3 length: 16 amino acids. Trimming took 1 base from V and 2 from J; bases not matched to a gene: 5. The CDR3 protein is CASSELVSGATDTQYF. CDR3 bases: TGTGCCAGCAGTGAATTAGTTAGCGGGGCCACAGATACGCAGTATTTT.

This rearrangement joins TRBV7-2 to TRBJ2-5; D call uncertain. V was cut by 1 base and J by 3 bases, with 15 bases left in between. CDR1 SGHTA and CDR2 FQGNSA come from the germline V gene. This CDR3 region has 16 residues. In DNA, the CDR3 is TGTGCCAGCAGCTTAGGTGGGCCATTCATAGAAGAGACCCAGTACTTC. It codes for CASSLGGPFIEETQYF.

The table lists this clonotype with a count of one. J is TRBJ2-7 and V is TRBV11-2, with D possibly TRBD1 on 6 matching bases. This CDR3 is 14 amino acids long. V was pared by 5 bases and J by 4 bases, with 15 bases between. Germline values: CDR1 SGHAT, CDR2 FQNNGV. CDR3 in amino acids: CASSLDSHRYEQYF. The CDR3 coding sequence is TGTGCCAGCAGCCTGGACAGCCACCGTTACGAGCAGTACTTC. Full variable domain (rest looked up from reference TRBV11-2 and TRBJ2-7): EAGVAQSPRYKIIEKRQSVAFWCNPISGHATLYWYQQILGQGPKLLIQFQNNGVVDDSQLPKDRFSAERLKGVDSTLKIQPAKLEDSAVYLCASSLDSHRYEQYFGPGTRLTVT.

J is TRBJ2-5 and V is TRBV19; 12 bases fit TRBD2. The CDR3 runs to 17 residues. Germline V gives CDR1 LNHDA, CDR2 SQIVND (reference sequence). V gave up 6 bases and J gave up 2 bases; unmatched junction bases: 10. The CDR3 reads CASRGSRLAGDQETQYF. The CDR3 DNA follows: TGTGCCAGTAGAGGATCACGACTAGCGGGGGATCAAGAGACCCAGTACTTC. Supplemented by reference TRBV19 and TRBJ2-5, the full variable domain reads DGGITQSPKYLFRKEGQNVTLSCEQNLNHDAMYWYRQDPGQGLRLIYYSQIVNDFQKGDIAEGYSVSREKKESFPLTVTSAQKNPTAFYLCASRGSRLAGDQETQYFGPGTRLLVL.

The CDR3 sequence: CASSWTGNEQYF. CDR3 DNA sequence: TGCGCCAGCAGCTGGACAGGGAACGAGCAGTACTTC. The chain is built from TRBV4-1 and TRBJ2-7, with TRBD1 matching over 8 bases. V lost 5 bases to trimming and J lost 5 bases; unmatched junction nucleotides: 2. Germline CDR1 reads MGHRA; CDR2 reads YSYEKL. The CDR3 has 12 amino acids.

The chain joins TRBV7-9 to TRBJ1-5, with 11 bases matching TRBD1. Germline V lookup: CDR1 SEHNR, CDR2 FQNEAQ (reference sequence). J gave up 4 bases and V 5 bases, and 4 bases lay outside the gene matches. CDR3 length equals 15 residues. In nucleotides, the CDR3 is TGTGCCAGCAGCCGGGGACAGGGGGGAAATCAGCCCCAGCATTTT. Its protein is CASSRGQGGNQPQHF. The full variable domain, with the rest looked up from reference TRBV7-9 and TRBJ1-5, is DTGVSQNPRHKITKRGQNVTFRCDPISEHNRLYWYRQTLGQGPEFLTYFQNEAQLEKSRLLSDRFSAERPKGSFSTLEIQRTEQGDSAMYLCASSRGQGGNQPQHFGDGTRLSIL.

This sequence joins TRBV30 and TRBJ2-5; D is undetermined. Trimming stripped 5 bases from V and 5 bases from J, with 6 bases between. Germline loops: CDR1 GTSNPN, CDR2 SVGIG (reference sequence). The CDR3 is 10 amino acids. CDR3 in DNA: TGTGCCTGGGGGTGGGAGACCCAGTACTTC. Protein product: CAWGWETQYF.

The genes are TRBV7-2 and TRBJ1-5, with D possibly TRBD1 on 6 matching bases. Trimming removed 8 bases from V and 3 bases from J, with 14 bases in between. The length of the CDR3 is 14 residues. CDR1 and CDR2 (germline): SGHTA, FQGNSA. Written as DNA, the CDR3 is TGTGCCAGCGGCAGACAGGTTAACAATCAGCCCCAGCATTTT. Translating gives CASGRQVNNQPQHF.